This T cell receptor (beta chain) came from a study of beta chain features in type 1 diabetes. The J segment lost 5 bases and the V segment lost 0 bases, leaving 8 bases of the junction unmatched. Germline V gives CDR1 LNHNV, CDR2 YYDKDF (reference sequence). The CDR3 totals 17 residues. Whole-study findings and limits: PCR might favor shorter templates, equally in patients and controls. There was a moderate but significant shortening of TCRB CDR3s in all four CD4+ subsets of Type 1 diabetes patients. Highly expressing activated T cells could be over-counted with a cDNA template. Patients' naive, central memory and regulatory TCRB repertoires appeared more alike than those of healthy donors.

What was sequenced were expressed TCRB transcripts, since all of the isolated RNA had been reverse transcribed. Clones were sequenced by immunoSEQ multiplex PCR, and TCRdb holds only the in-frame ones, with some missing. The table includes hundreds of thousands of clones, about 30% detected once. With regard to this clone: What it binds is unknown.

The sequencing sample was made of naive CD4+ T cells from blood. The chain employs TRBV15 and TRBJ2-1, with 9 bases matching TRBD2. This receptor was obtained from a man younger than 30 in good health. Written as DNA, the CDR3 is TGTGCCACCAGCAGAGATCCCACCAGCGGGAGGCACAATGAGCAGTTCTTC. It yields the protein CATSRDPTSGRHNEQFF. Filled out from reference TRBV15 and TRBJ2-1, the complete variable domain reads DAMVIQNPRYQVTQFGKPVTLSCSQTLNHNVMYWYQQKSSQAPKLLFHYYDKDFNNEADTPDNFQSRRPNTSFCFLDIRSPGLGDTAMYLCATSRDPTSGRHNEQFFGPGTRLTVL.